These 4 T cell receptor beta chains originate from one sample sequenced in a study of T cell repertoires in cytomegalovirus infection. Antigens for these TCRs are unknown. Via MiXCR, TCRdb re-called the reads, giving one row per CDR3 protein. The sample yields some 220,000 distinct CDR3 sequences, 38% seen once. Here the sequenced sample was CD8+ T cells from cultured PBMCs, taken from culture after CMV antigen stimulation. Receptors were obtained from a human donor in good health (CMV status not recorded). Some clones in this sample may be carry-over from other donors' samples.

V is TRBV27 and J is TRBJ1-1; the D is unclear. Trimming cost V 4 bases and J 3 bases, with 9 bases left between them. The V gene's germline CDR1 is MNHEY and CDR2 SMNVEV (reference sequence). The CDR3 has 13 amino acids. The CDR3 spells CASSSPGDTEAFF. CDR3 DNA: TGTGCCAGCAGTTCGCCAGGAGACACTGAAGCTTTCTTT.

This clonotype was seen more than once but under ten times. CDR3 amino acids: CASSFGRAETQYF. CDR3 in DNA: TGTGCCAGCAGCTTCGGCAGGGCGGAGACCCAGTACTTC. The chain has TRBV13 and TRBJ2-5, with D perhaps TRBD1 (5 bases). V was pared by 3 bases and J by 5 bases, with 10 bases between. CDR1 and CDR2 (germline): PRHDT, FYEKMQ (reference sequence). This CDR3 is built from 13 residues.

Of note for this clonotype: This may be a read error: a much more frequent sequence differs by one nucleotide. This chain joins TRBV7-2 and TRBJ2-1; D gene uncertain. The CDR3 is made up of 15 amino acids. The germline V gene has CDR1 SGHTA and CDR2 FQGNSA. The V gene lost 5 bases and the J gene lost 3 bases, with 14 bases spanning the gap. The CDR3 region has the DNA TGTGCCAGCAGCCCCGACCAGAGCCTCTACAATGAGCAGTTCTTC. Translation gives CASSPDQSLYNEQFF.

Remarks on this clonotype: A much larger clone differs from this one at a single base, so this may be a read error. The rearrangement links TRBV7-9 to TRBJ2-7; 7 bases match TRBD2. The CDR3 is made up of 15 amino acids. Unmatched junction bases numbered 10, after V lost 4 bases and J lost 4 bases. CDR1 is SEHNR, CDR2 FQNEAQ, per germline (reference sequence). The CDR3 loop reads CASSSTGGKVYEQYF. For the CDR3, the DNA is TGTGCCAGCAGCTCCACCGGGGGGAAGGTTTACGAGCAGTACTTC.